The 10 T cell receptor beta chains below come from one sample, sequenced in a study of blood T cell repertoires in COVID-19. Produced via immunoSEQ multiplex PCR; TCRdb's table is partial and in-frame only. The sample includes about 220,000 clones, 85% to 90% seen only once; the top ten take about 9.4%. The specimen sequenced was peripheral blood. These receptors were obtained from a woman aged 45-59 years with COVID-19, enrolled during active disease.

This clone is a singleton in its sample. The gene calls are TRBV3-1 (or the pseudogene TRBV3-2) and TRBJ1-3, with 7 bases that match TRBD1. J lost 0 bases, V lost 3 bases, and 2 bases had no gene match. The length of the CDR3 is 15 residues. Per germline, CDR1 LGHDT and CDR2 YNNKEL (reference sequence). As DNA, the CDR3 is TGTGCCAGCAGCCAGGACAGGAACTCTGGAAACACCATATATTTT. Translating it yields CASSQDRNSGNTIYF.

The chain combines TRBV5-1 with TRBJ2-3; TRBD2 might be the D (6 bases). Germline loops: CDR1 SGHRS, CDR2 YFSETQ. The CDR3 runs 15 residues. With 4 bases removed from V and 2 bases from J, the gap between germline ends came to 14 bases. The CDR3 DNA follows: TGCGCCAGCAGCCCCAGGGCGGGGAACACAGATACGCAGTATTTT. It translates to CASSPRAGNTDTQYF.

Of note for this clone: The same CDR3 arises from other DNA sequences in this sample as well. The V and J genes are TRBV11-2 and TRBJ1-2; D possibly corresponds to TRBD1 (5 bases). V was trimmed by 3 bases and J by 8 bases, leaving 10 bases between them. This CDR3 contains 12 residues. CDR1 and CDR2 (germline): SGHAT, FQNNGV. For the CDR3, the DNA is TGTGCCAGCAGCTTGGAGGGGTACGGCTACACCTTC. Translation: CASSLEGYGYTF.

The chain has TRBV10-1 and TRBJ1-1; maybe TRBD1 (5 bases). The CDR3 covers 17 residues. V lost 2 bases to trimming and J lost 5 bases, with 21 bases between them. Germline assignment: CDR1 WNHNN and CDR2 SYGVQD (reference sequence). In nucleotides, the CDR3 is TGCGCCAGCAGTGAGGTGGACCCGTGGGGGGAAGGGACTGAAGCTTTCTTT. Translation: CASSEVDPWGEGTEAFF.

The V gene is TRBV19, the J gene TRBJ1-2, with 8 bases fitting TRBD1. Looked up from germline, CDR1 is LNHDA and CDR2 is SQIVND (reference sequence). The CDR3 extends over 14 amino acids. Trimming removed 2 bases from V and 7 bases from J; junction bases left unmatched: 6. The CDR3: CASSIQGALGGYTF. The CDR3 DNA sequence: TGTGCCAGTAGTATACAGGGGGCATTGGGTGGCTACACCTTC. Drawing the rest from reference TRBV19 and TRBJ1-2, the complete variable domain is DGGITQSPKYLFRKEGQNVTLSCEQNLNHDAMYWYRQDPGQGLRLIYYSQIVNDFQKGDIAEGYSVSREKKESFPLTVTSAQKNPTAFYLCASSIQGALGGYTFGSGTRLTVV.

V usage is TRBV7-9 and J usage is TRBJ2-3; 11 nucleotides line up with TRBD1. V shed 5 bases and J 3 bases; nucleotides not matched to a gene: 4. Germline CDR1 SEHNR, CDR2 FQNEAQ (reference sequence). This CDR3 is 15 amino acids long. The CDR3: CASSPRDRGTDTQYF. The CDR3 DNA reads TGTGCCAGCAGCCCTCGGGACAGGGGGACAGATACGCAGTATTTT.

J is TRBJ2-2 and V is TRBV28, with D perhaps TRBD1 (6 bases). V gave up 10 bases and J gave up 4 bases, with 19 bases separating them. CDR1 MDHEN and CDR2 SYDVKM come from the germline V gene. The CDR3 has 15 amino acids. CDR3 amino acids: CATQQGPLSTGELFF. In nucleotides, the CDR3 is TGTGCCACCCAACAGGGACCCTTATCCACCGGGGAGCTGTTTTTT.

This chain uses TRBV14 with TRBJ2-7; possibly TRBD1 for D (6 bases). CDR1 is SGHDN, CDR2 FVKESK, per germline. With 2 bases removed from V and 0 bases from J, the gap between germline ends came to 17 bases. CDR3 length: 17 residues. CDR3 protein: CASSQFRDTRTSYEQYF. The CDR3 DNA sequence: TGTGCCAGCAGCCAATTCCGGGACACCCGGACCTCCTACGAGCAGTACTTC.

The V gene is TRBV11-3, the J gene TRBJ2-5; TRBD1 is a possible D gene (6 bases). Trimming took off 6 bases at V and 4 bases at J, with 12 bases between the two ends. In germline, CDR1 is SGHNT, CDR2 YENEEA. This CDR3 spans 13 amino acids. The CDR3 nucleotides read TGTGCCAGCAGTCCAGGGGCGGGAGAGACCCAGTACTTC. It translates to CASSPGAGETQYF.

This rearrangement joins TRBV30 to TRBJ2-3, with 8 positions matching TRBD2. J gave up 4 bases and V 3 bases, and 6 bases lay outside the gene matches. CDR3 length: 14 amino acids. Germline V gene lookup returns CDR1 GTSNPN and CDR2 SVGIG (reference sequence). CDR3: CAWSRGGGSDTQYF. For the CDR3, the DNA is TGTGCCTGGAGCCGTGGCGGGGGGTCAGATACGCAGTATTTT.